Detailed here is one T cell receptor beta chain. The antigen is undetermined. For TCR beta, cDNA was produced by 5'RACE template switching with UMIs. TCRdb reanalyzed the 5' RACE reads, giving one entry per CDR3 protein sequence and no DNA. Its table records about half a million distinct CDR3 sequences. This sample was included in a study of T cells expressing NK-cell markers. Study at large: Seven of the eight sequenced donors were classified as HCMV-seropositive, and one was classified as seronegative.

General study findings and limits: These clonotypes additionally ranked first within the CD3+CD56-NKG2C+ fraction of a handful of donors. Questions lingered over whether expanded NKG2C+ T cell clones were HCMV-specific.

This sequence was found in a woman aged 45-65 years in good health. Sequenced: blood T cells: a sorted CD56 or NKG2C T cell subset, CD4+ or CD8+ T cells, or bulk PBMC T cells (not recorded which).

The CDR3 region is CASARTNYGYTF. The chain links TRBV9 to TRBJ1-2. Per the germline V gene, CDR1 is SGDLS and CDR2 is YYNGEE. The CDR3 has 12 residues.